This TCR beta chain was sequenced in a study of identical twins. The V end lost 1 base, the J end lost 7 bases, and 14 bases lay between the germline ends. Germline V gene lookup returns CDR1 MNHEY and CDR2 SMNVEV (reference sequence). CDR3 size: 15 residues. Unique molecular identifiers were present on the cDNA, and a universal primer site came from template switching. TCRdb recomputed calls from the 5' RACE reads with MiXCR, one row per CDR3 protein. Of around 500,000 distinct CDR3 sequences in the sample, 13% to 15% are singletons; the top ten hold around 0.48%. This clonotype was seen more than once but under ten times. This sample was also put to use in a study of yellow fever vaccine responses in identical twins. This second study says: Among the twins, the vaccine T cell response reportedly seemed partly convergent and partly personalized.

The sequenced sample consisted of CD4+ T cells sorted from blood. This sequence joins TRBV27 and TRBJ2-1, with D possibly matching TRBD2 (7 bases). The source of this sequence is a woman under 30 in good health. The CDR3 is CASSLFRGASNEQFF. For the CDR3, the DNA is TGTGCCAGCAGTTTATTCCGGGGGGCCAGTAATGAGCAGTTCTTC.